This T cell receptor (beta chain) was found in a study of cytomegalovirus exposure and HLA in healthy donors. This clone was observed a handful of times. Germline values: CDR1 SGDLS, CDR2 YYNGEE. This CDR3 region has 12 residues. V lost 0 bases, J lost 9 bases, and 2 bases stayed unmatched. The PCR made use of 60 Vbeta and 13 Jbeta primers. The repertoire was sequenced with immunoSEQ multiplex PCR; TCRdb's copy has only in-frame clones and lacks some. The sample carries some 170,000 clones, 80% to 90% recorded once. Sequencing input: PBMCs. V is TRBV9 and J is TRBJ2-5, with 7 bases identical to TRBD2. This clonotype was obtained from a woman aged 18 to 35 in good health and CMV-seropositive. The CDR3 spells CASSVGAGAQYF. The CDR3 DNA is TGTGCCAGCAGCGTAGGGGCGGGGGCCCAGTACTTC.